These T cell receptor beta chains were read from a single sample in a study of blood T cell repertoires in COVID-19. The protocol was immunoSEQ multiplex PCR, while the TCRdb copy is restricted to in-frame clones and leaves out a portion. This sample has about 200,000 clones, with roughly three quarters found just once. The sequencing sample was made of peripheral blood. Source of these receptors: a woman in her forties with COVID-19, enrolled during active disease. Each CDR3 is given with its conserved first and last residue. D genes are given only for firm matches. Not every row has a clone size; where given, it reads once, few, many or a size class.

D gene: NA
V gene: TRBV10-3
J gene: TRBJ2-1
clone size: few
CDR3 DNA: TGTGCCATCACCAACAGGGACAATGAGCAGTTCTTC
CDR3 protein: CAITNRDNEQFF

D gene: TRBD2
V gene: TRBV5-4
J gene: TRBJ2-5
clone size: NA
CDR3 DNA: TGTGCCAGCAGTAGCGGGCCTCCTCAAGAGACCCAGTACTTC
CDR3 protein: CASSSGPPQETQYF

D gene: NA
V gene: TRBV29-1
J gene: TRBJ2-7
clone size: NA
CDR3 DNA: TGCAGCGTTCGGGAAACTCGGGGGCAGTACTTC
CDR3 protein: CSVRETRGQYF

D gene: NA
V gene: TRBV19
J gene: TRBJ1-2
clone size: few
CDR3 DNA: TGTGCCAGTGCTGGGGGGAGTCAGTATGGCTACACCTTC
CDR3 protein: CASAGGSQYGYTF

D gene: TRBD1
V gene: TRBV4-1
J gene: TRBJ1-2
clone size: NA
CDR3 DNA: TGCGCCAGCAGCCAAGTAGTAATTTATCAGGGGGCTAACTATGGCTACACCTTC
CDR3 protein: CASSQVVIYQGANYGYTF

D gene: TRBD2
V gene: TRBV5-6
J gene: TRBJ2-3
clone size: NA
CDR3 DNA: TGTGCCAGCAGCTCCCCCTACCTAGCGGCCACAGATACGCAGTATTTT
CDR3 protein: CASSSPYLAATDTQYF

D gene: TRBD1
V gene: TRBV7-7
J gene: TRBJ2-7
clone size: NA
CDR3 DNA: TGTGCCAGCAGCTTAGGACAGGGAATCACCTACGAGCAGTACTTC
CDR3 protein: CASSLGQGITYEQYF

D gene: TRBD1
V gene: TRBV15
J gene: TRBJ1-3
clone size: NA
CDR3 DNA: TGTGCCACCAGCAGTGGGACAGCTGGAAACACCATATATTTT
CDR3 protein: CATSSGTAGNTIYF

D gene: NA
V gene: TRBV6-5
J gene: TRBJ1-1
clone size: few
CDR3 DNA: TGTGCCAGCAGTTACTCGACAAATCTGAACACTGAAGCTTTCTTT
CDR3 protein: CASSYSTNLNTEAFF

D gene: NA
V gene: TRBV6-5
J gene: TRBJ1-4
clone size: NA
CDR3 DNA: TGTGCCAGCGCCCGGGGGGCTTATGAAAAACTGTTTTTT
CDR3 protein: CASARGAYEKLFF

D gene: NA
V gene: TRBV12-3/TRBV12-4
J gene: TRBJ1-2
clone size: NA
CDR3 DNA: TGTGCCAGCAGACCCTCGCTCTCGGGGGGCTACACCTTC
CDR3 protein: CASRPSLSGGYTF

D gene: TRBD2
V gene: TRBV6-5
J gene: TRBJ2-3
clone size: NA
CDR3 DNA: TGTGCCTGCGGGAGGGCCTCCACAGATACGCAGTATTTT
CDR3 protein: CACGRASTDTQYF

D gene: TRBD1
V gene: TRBV7-9
J gene: TRBJ2-7
clone size: few
CDR3 DNA: TGTGCCAGCAGGTCGGAGTTGACAGGGGTCTACGAGCAGTACTTC
CDR3 protein: CASRSELTGVYEQYF

D gene: NA
V gene: TRBV24-1
J gene: TRBJ2-6
clone size: many
CDR3 DNA: TGTGCCACCAGTGATGAGGGAACCAACGTCCTGACTTTC
CDR3 protein: CATSDEGTNVLTF

D gene: TRBD1
V gene: TRBV27
J gene: TRBJ2-2
clone size: once
CDR3 DNA: TGTGCCAGCAGGACTCACAGGGGACAAGGGTCCACCGGGGAGCTGTTTTTT
CDR3 protein: CASRTHRGQGSTGELFF

D gene: TRBD1
V gene: TRBV5-1
J gene: TRBJ2-7
clone size: NA
CDR3 DNA: TGCGCCAGCAGTCGGACAGGGAATGCCGAGCAGTACTTC
CDR3 protein: CASSRTGNAEQYF

D gene: NA
V gene: TRBV27
J gene: TRBJ2-2
clone size: few
CDR3 DNA: TGTGCCAGCTACTCATCGGGGACTCCCACCGGGGAGCTGTTTTTT
CDR3 protein: CASYSSGTPTGELFF

D gene: TRBD1
V gene: TRBV30
J gene: TRBJ1-4
clone size: NA
CDR3 DNA: TGTGCCTGGAATATACAGGGGGGGGCAGAAAAACTGTTTTTT
CDR3 protein: CAWNIQGGAEKLFF

D gene: NA
V gene: TRBV15
J gene: TRBJ1-2
clone size: NA
CDR3 DNA: TGTGCCACCAGAGGGTGGGGGGTATCTGGTGGCTACACCTTC
CDR3 protein: CATRGWGVSGGYTF

D gene: NA
V gene: TRBV20-1
J gene: TRBJ1-2
clone size: NA
CDR3 DNA: TGCAGTGCTAGTAGCCGGAAGGGGGTGTATGGCTACACCTTC
CDR3 protein: CSASSRKGVYGYTF

D gene: TRBD1
V gene: TRBV3-1/TRBV3-2
J gene: TRBJ1-6
clone size: NA
CDR3 DNA: TGTGCCAGCAGCGGACGGGACAGGGGGTTGAATTCACCCCTCCACTTT
CDR3 protein: CASSGRDRGLNSPLHF

D gene: NA
V gene: TRBV6-5
J gene: TRBJ2-7
clone size: once
CDR3 DNA: TGTGCCAGCAGTTACTCGCTAGAATACGAGCAGTACTTC
CDR3 protein: CASSYSLEYEQYF

D gene: TRBD1
V gene: TRBV6-2/TRBV6-3
J gene: TRBJ1-1
clone size: NA
CDR3 DNA: TGTGCCAGCAGTTACTCGACAGGGCACACTGAAGCTTTCTTT
CDR3 protein: CASSYSTGHTEAFF

D gene: TRBD1
V gene: TRBV27
J gene: TRBJ2-7
clone size: NA
CDR3 DNA: TGTGCCAGCAGTGTCCGACAGGGGATTTCCTCCTACGAGCAGTACTTC
CDR3 protein: CASSVRQGISSYEQYF

D gene: NA
V gene: TRBV2
J gene: TRBJ1-2
clone size: few
CDR3 DNA: TGTGCCAGCCGGGAGTACAACTATGGCTACACCTTC
CDR3 protein: CASREYNYGYTF

D gene: NA
V gene: TRBV27
J gene: TRBJ2-1
clone size: NA
CDR3 DNA: TGTGCCAGCATCGTCGCGCGGGGCCCCTACAATGAGCAGTTCTTC
CDR3 protein: CASIVARGPYNEQFF

D gene: TRBD1
V gene: TRBV27
J gene: TRBJ2-7
clone size: NA
CDR3 DNA: TGTGCCAGCAGTTTAACAGGGGTTTACGAGCAGTACTTC
CDR3 protein: CASSLTGVYEQYF

D gene: TRBD1
V gene: TRBV7-3
J gene: TRBJ1-2
clone size: NA
CDR3 DNA: TGTGCCAGCAGCCCGACCACAGGGGTTATATGGTCCGGCTACACCTTC
CDR3 protein: CASSPTTGVIWSGYTF

D gene: NA
V gene: TRBV6-5
J gene: TRBJ1-1
clone size: NA
CDR3 DNA: TGTGCCAGCAGTTACACTAGACGGAACACTGAAGCTTTCTTT
CDR3 protein: CASSYTRRNTEAFF

D gene: NA
V gene: TRBV6-5
J gene: TRBJ1-2
clone size: NA
CDR3 DNA: TGTGCCAGCAGTTACTATTGGACAAGCCTAACGGAGGGCACCTTC
CDR3 protein: CASSYYWTSLTEGTF

D gene: TRBD1
V gene: TRBV5-6
J gene: TRBJ2-7
clone size: NA
CDR3 DNA: TGTGCCAGCAGCTGGACAGGGAACGAGCAGTACTTC
CDR3 protein: CASSWTGNEQYF

D gene: TRBD1
V gene: TRBV6-5
J gene: TRBJ1-2
clone size: once
CDR3 DNA: TGTGCCAGCAGGGGGGGGACAGGCGGAAACACCTTC
CDR3 protein: CASRGGTGGNTF

D gene: TRBD1
V gene: TRBV5-1
J gene: TRBJ2-7
clone size: once
CDR3 DNA: TGCGCCAGCAGCCCTCTCGGACAGGGATACTACGAGCAGTACTTC
CDR3 protein: CASSPLGQGYYEQYF

D gene: TRBD2
V gene: TRBV9
J gene: TRBJ2-5
clone size: NA
CDR3 DNA: TGTGCCAGCAGCGTAGCTACGGGGGGGGGAATCCAAGAGACCCAGTACTTC
CDR3 protein: CASSVATGGGIQETQYF

D gene: NA
V gene: TRBV5-1
J gene: TRBJ2-1
clone size: NA
CDR3 DNA: TGCGCCAGCAGCTTGGAAGGGGAAGGAAACAATGAGCAGTTCTTC
CDR3 protein: CASSLEGEGNNEQFF

D gene: NA
V gene: TRBV30
J gene: TRBJ2-1
clone size: NA
CDR3 DNA: TGTGCCTGGGGCCGACTACCTAGCTCCTACAATGAGCAGTTCTTC
CDR3 protein: CAWGRLPSSYNEQFF

D gene: TRBD1
V gene: TRBV15
J gene: TRBJ1-5
clone size: NA
CDR3 DNA: TGTGCCACCAGCAGGGTTCTACAGGGGGGGAAGAGCAATCAGCCCCAGCATTTT
CDR3 protein: CATSRVLQGGKSNQPQHF

D gene: NA
V gene: TRBV6-6
J gene: TRBJ2-1
clone size: few
CDR3 DNA: TGTGCCAGCAGTTGGGTCGAACAGATGGGTGAGCAGTTCTTC
CDR3 protein: CASSWVEQMGEQFF

D gene: NA
V gene: TRBV7-9
J gene: TRBJ1-4
clone size: NA
CDR3 DNA: TGTGCCAGCACCAAGTCTTCTCTGGGGGGTGAAAAACTGTTTTTT
CDR3 protein: CASTKSSLGGEKLFF

D gene: NA
V gene: TRBV28
J gene: TRBJ1-2
clone size: NA
CDR3 DNA: TGTGCCAGCAGTTTTTATAGTAACTATGGCTACACCTTC
CDR3 protein: CASSFYSNYGYTF

D gene: NA
V gene: TRBV14
J gene: TRBJ2-3
clone size: NA
CDR3 DNA: TGTGCCAGCAGCCACGACTACGGGAGCACAGATACGCAGTATTTT
CDR3 protein: CASSHDYGSTDTQYF

D gene: TRBD1
V gene: TRBV5-1
J gene: TRBJ1-6
clone size: NA
CDR3 DNA: TGCGCCAGCAGCTTGGGACAGGGGAATTCACCCCTCCACTTT
CDR3 protein: CASSLGQGNSPLHF

D gene: NA
V gene: TRBV7-9
J gene: TRBJ2-3
clone size: NA
CDR3 DNA: TGTGCCAGCAGCGAATCCCCGGGTATAAGGTTTTATTTT
CDR3 protein: CASSESPGIRFYF

D gene: NA
V gene: TRBV5-1
J gene: TRBJ1-2
clone size: few
CDR3 DNA: TGCGCCAGCAGCTTGGCCATGCAGGCCTATGGCTACACCTTC
CDR3 protein: CASSLAMQAYGYTF

D gene: TRBD2
V gene: TRBV27
J gene: TRBJ2-3
clone size: NA
CDR3 DNA: TGTGCCAGCAGTTTGTGGAGCGGGGGAGCGGATACGCAGTATTTT
CDR3 protein: CASSLWSGGADTQYF

D gene: NA
V gene: TRBV18
J gene: TRBJ1-1
clone size: NA
CDR3 DNA: TGTGCCAGCTCACCAAGCGAGAACACTGAAGCTTTCTTT
CDR3 protein: CASSPSENTEAFF

D gene: NA
V gene: TRBV5-1
J gene: TRBJ1-5
clone size: NA
CDR3 DNA: TGCGCCAGCAGCTTTTCTCCGGGAGATACGAGCAATCAGCCCCAGCATTTT
CDR3 protein: CASSFSPGDTSNQPQHF

D gene: NA
V gene: TRBV7-2
J gene: TRBJ2-7
clone size: NA
CDR3 DNA: TGTGCCAGCAGCTTTTTAGGAGGCTACGAGCAGTACTTC
CDR3 protein: CASSFLGGYEQYF

D gene: TRBD1
V gene: TRBV5-5
J gene: TRBJ1-1
clone size: few
CDR3 DNA: TGTGCCAGCAGCCTTACAGGGGATCGGGGTGAAGCTTTCTTT
CDR3 protein: CASSLTGDRGEAFF

D gene: TRBD2
V gene: TRBV2
J gene: TRBJ2-7
clone size: NA
CDR3 DNA: TGTGCCAGCACCGAGCTGGGACTAGTAACCCGGTACGAGCAGTACTTC
CDR3 protein: CASTELGLVTRYEQYF

D gene: NA
V gene: TRBV25-1
J gene: TRBJ1-2
clone size: few
CDR3 DNA: TGTGCCAGCAGTGAATACGGGGATCACTATGGCTACACCTTC
CDR3 protein: CASSEYGDHYGYTF

D gene: NA
V gene: TRBV19
J gene: TRBJ2-3
clone size: NA
CDR3 DNA: TGTGCCAGTAGTAAAGTTAGCGGAAGCACAGATACGCAGTATTTT
CDR3 protein: CASSKVSGSTDTQYF

D gene: TRBD1
V gene: TRBV6-1
J gene: TRBJ1-2
clone size: few
CDR3 DNA: TGTGCCAGCAGTGAAACCGGGACAGGGGGCGTCTATGGCTACACCTTC
CDR3 protein: CASSETGTGGVYGYTF

D gene: NA
V gene: TRBV2
J gene: TRBJ2-2
clone size: NA
CDR3 DNA: TGTGCCAGCAGTGAAGGGCAGGGCGGCACCGGGGAGCTGTTTTTT
CDR3 protein: CASSEGQGGTGELFF

D gene: NA
V gene: TRBV5-1
J gene: TRBJ2-3
clone size: NA
CDR3 DNA: TGCGCCAGCAGGGTGACTGGCACAGATACGCAGTATTTT
CDR3 protein: CASRVTGTDTQYF

D gene: TRBD1
V gene: TRBV27
J gene: TRBJ2-5
clone size: NA
CDR3 DNA: TGTGCCAGCAGTTTATGGCCGTACAGGGGGCGGGAGACCCAGTACTTC
CDR3 protein: CASSLWPYRGRETQYF

D gene: NA
V gene: TRBV19
J gene: TRBJ1-3
clone size: NA
CDR3 DNA: TGTGCCAGTCGTGCGGGAAACACCATATATTTT
CDR3 protein: CASRAGNTIYF